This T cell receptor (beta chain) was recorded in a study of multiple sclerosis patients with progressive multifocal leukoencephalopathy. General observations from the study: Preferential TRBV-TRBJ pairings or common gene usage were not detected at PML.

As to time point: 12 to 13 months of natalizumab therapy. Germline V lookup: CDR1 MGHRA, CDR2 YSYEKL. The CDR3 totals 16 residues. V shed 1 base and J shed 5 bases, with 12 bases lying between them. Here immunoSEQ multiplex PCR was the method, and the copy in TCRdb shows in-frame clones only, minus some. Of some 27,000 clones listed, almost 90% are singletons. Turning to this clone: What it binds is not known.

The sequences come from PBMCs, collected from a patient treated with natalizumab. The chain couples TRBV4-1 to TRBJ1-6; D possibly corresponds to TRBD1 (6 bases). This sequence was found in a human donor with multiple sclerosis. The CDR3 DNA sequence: TGCGCCAGCAGCCAAGGCATCCAGGGGAATAATTCACCCCTCCACTTT. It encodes CASSQGIQGNNSPLHF.